This T cell receptor beta chain was observed in a study of cytomegalovirus exposure and HLA in healthy donors. Overall study findings and caveats: A later analysis found first-cohort TCR clusters tended to co-occur in the 130 or so validation repertoires. The study designated about 180 TCR beta chains cytomegalovirus-associated.

Sequencing used immunoSEQ multiplex PCR; TCRdb keeps in-frame clones, though not all of them. The sample consists of under 250,000 clones, 87% of them appearing once. To note about this clone: Its antigen is still unknown.

This CDR3 has 14 amino acids. Trimming removed 3 bases from V and 2 bases from J, with 11 bases in between. Germline lookup yields CDR1 MGHRA and CDR2 YSYEKL. The specimen was PBMCs. J is TRBJ2-7 and V is TRBV4-1; no clear D gene. The clonotype originates from a man aged 18 to 30 in good health and CMV-seropositive. CDR3 region: CASSHDPGPYEQYF. In DNA form, the CDR3 reads TGCGCCAGCAGCCATGATCCTGGGCCCTACGAGCAGTACTTC.